This T cell receptor beta chain was sequenced for a study of cytomegalovirus exposure and HLA in healthy donors. Study-wide findings and caveats: In a later analysis, TCR beta V- and J-gene trimming was associated with a missense DCLRE1C variant.

Primers for the PCR totalled 60 Vbeta and 13 Jbeta. Assay: immunoSEQ multiplex PCR; the TCRdb copy retains only in-frame clones and omits some. The sample lists fewer than 200,000 clones, approximately 71% occurring once. The ends were cut back, 6 bases at V and 3 bases at J, with 12 bases in the middle. The CDR3 covers 13 residues. Germline assignment: CDR1 SNHLY and CDR2 FYNNEI. Concerning this clone: The antigen remains unidentified.

Sequencing was done on a sample of PBMCs. This chain joins TRBV2 and TRBJ2-7; tentatively, D is TRBD1 (6 bases). This TCR was recovered from a woman aged 18-35 years in good health and CMV-seropositive. CDR3 in amino acids: CASRWTVDYEQYF. CDR3 DNA: TGTGCCAGCAGGTGGACAGTCGACTACGAGCAGTACTTC.